What follows are 14 T cell receptor beta chains derived from one specimen sequenced in a study of glioma-infiltrating T cells after dendritic cell vaccination. This sample's time point: after dendritic cell vaccination, including at tumor progression/relapse. Generated by immunoSEQ multiplex PCR, the TCRdb table keeps only in-frame clones and is missing some. Among 90,000 to 95,000 clones, 75% to 85% were seen once, and the ten largest hold approximately 2%. The starting material was blood, obtained after dendritic cell vaccination. The receptors were gathered from a human donor with glioblastoma.

V gene TRBV6-5 combines with J gene TRBJ2-1; 9 nucleotides agree with TRBD1. Germline-derived CDR1 and CDR2 are MNHEY and SVGAGI. The CDR3 totals 16 residues. V lost 3 bases to trimming and J lost 7 bases; unmatched junction nucleotides: 10. The CDR3 DNA reads TGTGCCAGCAGTTATATTGGACAGGGGAGGACTAATGAGCAGTTCTTC. Amino acid sequence: CASSYIGQGRTNEQFF.

This clone has a handful of counts. The rearrangement uses TRBV7-9 and TRBJ1-5; TRBD1 matches at 10 bases. The CDR3 contains 14 residues. The ends lost 5 bases at V and 4 bases at J; junction bases unmatched: 2. In germline, CDR1 is SEHNR, CDR2 FQNEAQ (reference sequence). The CDR3, as DNA: TGTGCCAGCAGCAAGGACAGGGGGAATCAGCCCCAGCATTTT. Its translation: CASSKDRGNQPQHF.

The DNA of the CDR3 is TGTGCCACCACAAGGGGAAGGAGCTCCTACGAGCAGTACGTC. Its protein is CATTRGRSSYEQYV. The rearrangement links TRBV13 to TRBJ2-7; D may be TRBD1 (5 bases). The V end lost 10 bases, the J end lost 0 bases, and 16 bases lay between the germline ends. CDR3 length: 14 amino acids. In germline, CDR1 is PRHDT, CDR2 FYEKMQ (reference sequence).

The CDR3 bases are TGTGCCAGCAGCGTGACTAGCGGGGGGGTCAATGAGCAGTTCTTC. This gives the protein CASSVTSGGVNEQFF. This chain links TRBV9 with TRBJ2-1; 14 bases match TRBD2. The CDR3 has 15 residues. Germline CDR1 and CDR2: SGDLS and YYNGEE. V lost 2 bases to trimming and J lost 6 bases; unmatched junction nucleotides: 1.

CDR3: CAWSVLTGYNEQFF. CDR3 bases: TGTGCCTGGAGTGTACTGACAGGCTACAATGAGCAGTTCTTC. V and J are TRBV30 and TRBJ2-1; tentative D call: TRBD1 (6 bases). Germline V gene data show CDR1 as GTSNPN and CDR2 as SVGIG (reference sequence). Trimming shortened V by 0 bases and J by 3 bases, and 9 bases separated the two germline ends. This CDR3 region has 14 residues.

The V and J genes are TRBV6-6 and TRBJ2-1, with D possibly TRBD2 on 5 matching bases. Germline lookup yields CDR1 MNHNY and CDR2 SVGAGI (reference sequence). Trimming shortened V by 7 bases and J by 8 bases, and 21 bases separated the two germline ends. The CDR3 has 15 amino acids. This CDR3 is CASTDGPGETYEQFF. CDR3 in DNA: TGTGCCAGCACCGACGGGCCTGGGGAGACATATGAGCAGTTCTTC.

CDR3 DNA sequence: TGTGCCAGTAGTATACGGACAGGTCGAGGGACCGGGGAGCTGTTTTTT. Translating it yields CASSIRTGRGTGELFF. The V gene is TRBV19, the J gene TRBJ2-2, with 7 bases matching TRBD1. Germline assignment: CDR1 LNHDA and CDR2 SQIVND (reference sequence). The CDR3 sequence is 16 residues long. V lost 2 bases to trimming and J lost 5 bases; unmatched junction nucleotides: 8.

The chain links TRBV18 to TRBJ2-2; no reliable D call. Trimming shortened V by 6 bases and J by 5 bases, and 10 bases separated the two germline ends. The CDR3 runs to 13 residues. In germline, CDR1 is KGHSH, CDR2 LQKENI. DNA of the CDR3: TGTGCCAGCTCCACTATGGAAACCGGGGAGCTGTTTTTT. Translating gives CASSTMETGELFF.

This CDR3 is CASSLAGGMTPEAFF. CDR3 in DNA: TGTGCCAGCAGCTTGGCGGGGGGGATGACGCCTGAAGCTTTCTTT. The chain recombines TRBV5-5 with TRBJ1-1; D might be TRBD1 (5 bases). The ends were cut back, 0 bases at V and 6 bases at J, with 15 bases in the middle. This CDR3 has 15 residues. Germline CDR1 SGHKS, CDR2 YYEKEE (reference sequence).

The chain uses TRBV5-6 and TRBJ2-6, with TRBD1 as a possible D gene (6 bases). Trimming left V 4 bases short and J 2 bases short, with 22 bases between. In germline, CDR1 is SGHDT, CDR2 YYEEEE. The CDR3 is 19 residues long. CDR3 protein: CASSHHRERDRAGANVLTF. As DNA, the CDR3 is TGTGCCAGCAGCCATCACAGGGAAAGAGATCGTGCTGGGGCCAACGTCCTGACTTTC.

The rearrangement joins TRBV11-2 to TRBJ2-7, with D tentatively TRBD1 (5 bases). V lost 5 bases, J lost 4 bases, and 9 bases lay in between. Germline-derived CDR1 and CDR2 are SGHAT and FQNNGV. The CDR3 consists of 12 residues. The CDR3 DNA follows: TGTGCCAGCAGCCCGACAGCGTACGAGCAGTACGTC. This gives the protein CASSPTAYEQYV.

This clone appeared a few times. The J gene is TRBJ1-1, the V gene TRBV11-2; TRBD1 might be the D (5 bases). Trimming pared 5 bases from V and 5 bases from J, leaving 12 bases between. The V gene's germline CDR1 is SGHAT and CDR2 FQNNGV. There are 13 residues in the CDR3. In DNA form, the CDR3 reads TGTGCCAGCAGCCCATCGGGGGAGACTGAAGCTTTCTTT. Amino acids: CASSPSGETEAFF.

In its sample, this clone was seen a few times. V usage is TRBV28 and J usage is TRBJ2-3; possible D gene TRBD1, 5 bases. The length of the CDR3 is 15 residues. Germline V gene lookup returns CDR1 MDHEN and CDR2 SYDVKM. The germline V and J ends were trimmed by 7 bases and 2 bases, with 16 bases remaining between them. This CDR3 is CASTGGHRITDTQYF. The CDR3 DNA follows: TGTGCCAGCACCGGTGGACATAGGATCACAGATACGCAGTATTTT.

The V call is TRBV7-8, the J call TRBJ2-7; tentative D call: TRBD1 (5 bases). The CDR3 consists of 16 residues. V gave up 3 bases and J gave up 0 bases, with 15 bases separating them. Germline loops: CDR1 SGHVS, CDR2 FQNEAQ. CDR3 DNA: TGTGCCAGCAGCTTTGGGGCAGGTGCCAGCTCCTACGAGCAGTACGTC. Protein: CASSFGAGASSYEQYV.